This passage covers 9 T cell receptor beta chains from one sample sequenced in a study of blood T cell repertoires in COVID-19. Here immunoSEQ multiplex PCR was the method, and the copy in TCRdb shows in-frame clones only, minus some. The table lists some 100,000 clones, approximately 84% of them singletons. Sample: peripheral blood. The source of these receptors is a man older than 75 with active or convalescent COVID-19.

The chain joins TRBV28 to TRBJ1-5, with a tentative D call TRBD1 (5 bases). Germline CDR1 and CDR2: MDHEN and SYDVKM. The CDR3 runs to 15 residues. Trimming took 6 bases from V and 0 from J, leaving 12 bases between them. CDR3 in amino acids: CASRPGGNSNQPQHF. CDR3 DNA sequence: TGTGCCAGCAGACCCGGGGGGAATAGCAATCAGCCCCAGCATTTT.

This clone was observed a few times. The chain links TRBV6-5 to TRBJ1-2; D uncertain. The CDR3 is 14 residues long. V was shortened by 6 bases and J by 1 base, with 12 bases between the two germline ends. CDR1 MNHEY and CDR2 SVGAGI come from the germline V gene. CDR3: CASRQSSDNYGYTF. The CDR3 DNA reads as TGTGCCAGCAGACAGAGTTCCGATAACTATGGCTACACCTTC.

The chain carries TRBV5-6 and TRBJ2-4; 10 bases agree with TRBD2. The germline V gene has CDR1 SGHDT and CDR2 YYEEEE. After removal of 2 bases from V and 0 bases from J, the junction contained 8 bases not matched to a gene. CDR3 length: 18 amino acids. The CDR3 is CASSFLLAGELAKNIQYF. CDR3 sequence (DNA): TGTGCCAGCAGCTTCTTGCTAGCGGGGGAACTAGCCAAAAACATTCAGTACTTC.

The chain links TRBV10-3 to TRBJ1-6; the D gene is possibly TRBD1 (5 bases). V lost 3 bases and J 1 base, leaving 16 bases between the germline ends. The CDR3 length is 18 residues. CDR1 is ENHRY and CDR2 is SYGVKD in the germline V gene. CDR3 residues: CAISEGVGRVSYNSPLHF. For the CDR3, the DNA is TGTGCCATCAGTGAAGGGGTAGGTCGGGTATCCTATAATTCACCCCTCCACTTT.

This clone turned up a few times. The rearrangement links TRBV10-3 to TRBJ1-3, with D maybe TRBD1 (6 bases). The CDR3 extends over 17 amino acids. The V gene lost 0 bases and the J gene lost 4 bases, with 16 bases spanning the gap. Germline V gives CDR1 ENHRY, CDR2 SYGVKD. The CDR3 sequence is CAISESGHRAGGNTIYF. The CDR3 bases are TGTGCCATCAGTGAGTCCGGGCACAGGGCAGGGGGAAACACCATATATTTT.

This clone was detected only once. This chain connects TRBV6-5 to TRBJ1-5, with D perhaps TRBD1 (5 bases). Germline V gene lookup returns CDR1 MNHEY and CDR2 SVGAGI. V gave up 2 bases and J gave up 6 bases, with 11 bases separating them. CDR3 length: 14 amino acids. CDR3 region: CASSYTGRGQPQHF. The CDR3 DNA is TGTGCCAGCAGTTACACCGGAAGGGGTCAGCCCCAGCATTTT.

This chain links TRBV7-9 with TRBJ2-5; D is ambiguous. Germline V lookup: CDR1 SEHNR, CDR2 FQNEAQ (reference sequence). The V gene lost 5 bases and the J gene lost 9 bases, with 13 bases spanning the gap. The CDR3 spans 12 residues. This chain's CDR3 is CASSPESMAQYF. The CDR3 DNA sequence: TGTGCCAGCAGCCCCGAGTCCATGGCCCAGTACTTC. The whole variable domain, remainder taken from reference TRBV7-9 and TRBJ2-5, is DTGVSQNPRHKITKRGQNVTFRCDPISEHNRLYWYRQTLGQGPEFLTYFQNEAQLEKSRLLSDRFSAERPKGSFSTLEIQRTEQGDSAMYLCASSPESMAQYFGPGTRLLVL.

This chain joins TRBV6-1 and TRBJ2-3; perhaps TRBD1 as D (6 bases). Germline V gene sequence: CDR1 MNHNS, CDR2 SASEGT. The germline V and J ends were trimmed by 3 bases and 4 bases, with 20 bases remaining between them. This CDR3 spans 17 amino acids. DNA of the CDR3: TGTGCCAGCAGTGAGGCTAGAATCAGGGGTAGAGCAGATACGCAGTATTTT. It encodes CASSEARIRGRADTQYF.

V usage is TRBV28 and J usage is TRBJ2-5, with D possibly matching TRBD1 (6 bases). Germline lookup yields CDR1 MDHEN and CDR2 SYDVKM. The CDR3 extends over 13 amino acids. V was clipped by 5 bases and J by 8 bases, with 15 bases between them. CDR3 in DNA: TGTGCCAGCAGTGCAGGGGTACGGAGAACCCAGTACTTC. Encoded protein: CASSAGVRRTQYF.